This TCR beta chain comes out of a study of vaccination effects on CD4 cells after COVID-19. Concerning this clone: Its antigen is still unknown.

The CDR3 has 14 amino acids. Germline V gives CDR1 SEHNR, CDR2 FQNEAQ (reference sequence). V dropped 3 bases and J dropped 5 bases, with 10 bases sitting between them. Study-level points and caveats: Whether induced by infection or by vaccine, clones showed marked clonal contraction late after vaccination.

TCRdb keeps only in-frame clones here, not all; method: immunoSEQ multiplex PCR. Among about 55,000 clones, roughly 70% were seen once, and the ten largest hold about 18%. With the ViraFEST assay, the study expanded antigen-specific CD4+ T cells using viral peptide pools, then sequenced them. Having been cultured for less than 13 days, the cells underwent CD4+ T cell isolation. Nucleocapsid antibodies were negative in the vaccine recipients, who had never had SARS-CoV-2 infection. A density of about 2.2 million PBMC per well was used; these cells were cultured with 9.5 to 10 IU/ml IL-2 and 10 ug/ml peptides. IL-2 medium supplanted half the medium on days 3 and 7.

The TCR originated in a human donor who received a COVID-19 vaccine. This material consisted of CD4+ T cells from PBMCs cultured with SARS-CoV-2 spike peptides, taken before COVID-19 vaccination. V usage is TRBV7-9 and J usage is TRBJ2-2; possible D gene TRBD2, 5 bases. CDR3 coding DNA: TGTGCCAGCAGCTTTCGGACGGGAACCGGGGAGCTGTTTTTT. The encoded protein is CASSFRTGTGELFF.